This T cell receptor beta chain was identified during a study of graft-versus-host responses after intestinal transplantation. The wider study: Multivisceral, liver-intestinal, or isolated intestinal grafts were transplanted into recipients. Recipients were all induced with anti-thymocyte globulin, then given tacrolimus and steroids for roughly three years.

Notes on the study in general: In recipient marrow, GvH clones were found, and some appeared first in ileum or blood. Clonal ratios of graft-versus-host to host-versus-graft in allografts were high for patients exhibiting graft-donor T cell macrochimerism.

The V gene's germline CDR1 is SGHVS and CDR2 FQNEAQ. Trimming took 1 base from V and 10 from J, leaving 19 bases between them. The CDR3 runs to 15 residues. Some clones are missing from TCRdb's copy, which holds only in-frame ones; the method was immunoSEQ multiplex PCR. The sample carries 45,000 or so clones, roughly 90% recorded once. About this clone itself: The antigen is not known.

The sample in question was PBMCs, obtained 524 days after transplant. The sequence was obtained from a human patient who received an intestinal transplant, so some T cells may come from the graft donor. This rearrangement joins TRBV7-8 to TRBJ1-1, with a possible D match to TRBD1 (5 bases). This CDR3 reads CASSLEKPGGISAFF. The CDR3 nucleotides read TGTGCCAGCAGCTTAGAGAAGCCGGGGGGTATCTCAGCTTTCTTT. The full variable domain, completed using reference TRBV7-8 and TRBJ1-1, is GAGVSQSPRYKVAKRGQDVALRCDPISGHVSLFWYQQALGQGPEFLTYFQNEAQLDKSGLPSDRFFAERPEGSVSTLKIQRTQQEDSAVYLCASSLEKPGGISAFFGQGTRLTVV.